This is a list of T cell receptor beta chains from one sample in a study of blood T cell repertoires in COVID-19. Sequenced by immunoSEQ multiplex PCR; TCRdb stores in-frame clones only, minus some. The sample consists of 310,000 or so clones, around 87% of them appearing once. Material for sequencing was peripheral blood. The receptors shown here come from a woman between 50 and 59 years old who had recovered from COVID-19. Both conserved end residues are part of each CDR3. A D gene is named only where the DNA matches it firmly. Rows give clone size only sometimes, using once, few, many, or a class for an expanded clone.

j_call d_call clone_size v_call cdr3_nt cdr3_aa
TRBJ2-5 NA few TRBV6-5 TGTGCCAGCAGCTTCGGGGGGCGGGGAGAAGAGACCCAGTACTTC CASSFGGRGEETQYF
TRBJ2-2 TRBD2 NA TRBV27 TGTGCCAGCACCCATCGGAAAAGCGGGGGCTGGAACACCGGGGAGCTGTTTTTT CASTHRKSGGWNTGELFF
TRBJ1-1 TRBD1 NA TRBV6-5 TGTGCCAGCAGCCGCCAGGGGGCTTCTGAAGCTTTCTTT CASSRQGASEAFF
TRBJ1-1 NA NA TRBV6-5 TGTGCCAGCAGTTTAGAATTTAACACTGAAGCTTTCTTT CASSLEFNTEAFF
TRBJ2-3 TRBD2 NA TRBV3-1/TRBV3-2 TGTGCCAGCAGCCAAGGGCCGACTAGCGGGGGGGCTAATACAGATACGCAGTATTTT CASSQGPTSGGANTDTQYF
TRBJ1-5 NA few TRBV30 TGTGCCTGGAGTGTACAGGGGCCCCAGCATTTT CAWSVQGPQHF
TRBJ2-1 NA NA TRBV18 TGTGCCAGCTCACCAGAGCTCGGGGGGCATGAGCAGTTCTTC CASSPELGGHEQFF
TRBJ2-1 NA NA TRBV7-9 TGTGCCAGCACCCCCCCGACTAGATTCGGTGAGCAGTTCTTC CASTPPTRFGEQFF
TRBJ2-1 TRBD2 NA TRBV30 TGTGCCTGGAGTAACAGCGGGAGGGCCCATGAGCAGTTCTTC CAWSNSGRAHEQFF
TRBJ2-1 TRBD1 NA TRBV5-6 TGTGCCAGCAGCTCGACTGGACAGGGTGGTTACAATGAGCAGTTCTTC CASSSTGQGGYNEQFF
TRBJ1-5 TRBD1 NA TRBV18 TGTGCCAGCTCACCAATAAGGGGGCCGAGCAATCAGCCCCAGCATTTT CASSPIRGPSNQPQHF
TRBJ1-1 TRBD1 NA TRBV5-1 TGCGCCAGCAGCTCCACAGGGGCCACCACTGAAGCTTTCTTT CASSSTGATTEAFF
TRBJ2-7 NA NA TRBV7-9 TGTGCCAGCAGCCCTAGTTTGATCTACGAGCAGTACTTC CASSPSLIYEQYF
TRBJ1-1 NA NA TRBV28 TGTGCCAGCAGTATGACAGTGAACACTGAAGCTTTCTTT CASSMTVNTEAFF
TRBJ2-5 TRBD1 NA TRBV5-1 TGCGCCAGCAGCTCACTCACAGGGGAGGAGACCCAGTACTTC CASSSLTGEETQYF
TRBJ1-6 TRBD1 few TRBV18 TGTGCCAGCTCACCGGACAGGGGGAGTTCACCCCTCCACTTT CASSPDRGSSPLHF
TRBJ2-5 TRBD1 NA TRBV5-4 TGTGCCAGCAGCTTACGACAGGGGCAAGAGACCCAGTACTTC CASSLRQGQETQYF
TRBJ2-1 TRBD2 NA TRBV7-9 TGTGCCAGCAGCTTAGGGACTAGCGGGAGATCCTACAATGAGCAGTTCTTC CASSLGTSGRSYNEQFF
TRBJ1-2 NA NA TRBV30 TGTGCCTGGAGTCCTTACCTGGCTACGGGGTTGAACTATGGCTACACCTTC CAWSPYLATGLNYGYTF
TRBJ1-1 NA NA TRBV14 TGTGCCAGCAGCCAAGGATGGGGGGTGAACACTGAAGCTTTCTTT CASSQGWGVNTEAFF
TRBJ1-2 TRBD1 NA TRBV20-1 TGCAGTGCTAGTCGGACAGGGGCTTATTCGGATGGCTACACCTTC CSASRTGAYSDGYTF
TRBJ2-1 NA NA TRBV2 TGTGCCAGCATTCGAAGTAGCTCCTACAATGAGCAGTTCTTC CASIRSSSYNEQFF
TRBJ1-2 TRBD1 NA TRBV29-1 TGCAGCGTTGAGAGGGGGCTACGGGGCTACACCTTC CSVERGLRGYTF
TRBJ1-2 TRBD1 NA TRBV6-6 TGTGCCACAAGGACAGGGGAGGACTATGGCTACACCTTC CATRTGEDYGYTF
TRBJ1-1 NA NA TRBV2 TGTGCCAGCAGTCCACAGGGATTGGACACTGAAGCTTTCTTT CASSPQGLDTEAFF
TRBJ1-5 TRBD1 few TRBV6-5 TGTGCCAGCATCGATTTACAGGGGGCCTATCAGCCCCAGCATTTT CASIDLQGAYQPQHF
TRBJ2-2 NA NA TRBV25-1 TGTGCCAGCAGTGAACGCAGGGATGGGGAGCTGTTTTTT CASSERRDGELFF
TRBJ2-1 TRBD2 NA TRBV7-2 TGTGCCAGCTCACGGCAGCGGGGTACCTACAATGAGCAGTTCTTC CASSRQRGTYNEQFF
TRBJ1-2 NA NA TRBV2 TGTGCCAGCAGTTCCGGACAGTTAAATGGCTACACCTTC CASSSGQLNGYTF
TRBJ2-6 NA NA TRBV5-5 TGTGCCAGCAGCTTGGAAGGGGCCGGGGCCAACGTCCTGACTTTC CASSLEGAGANVLTF
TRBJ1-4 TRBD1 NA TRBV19 TGTGCCAGTAGTTACAGGGGGCGCTGGGATGAAAAACTGTTTTTT CASSYRGRWDEKLFF
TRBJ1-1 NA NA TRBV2 TGTGCCAGCAACAGGGAAGACACTGAAGCTTTCTTT CASNREDTEAFF
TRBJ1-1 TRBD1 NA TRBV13 TGTGCCAGCAGCTTAGGGAACAGGGGGCAGGCTTTCTTT CASSLGNRGQAFF
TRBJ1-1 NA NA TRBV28 TGTGCCAGCAGTTTGGCCAGGGCGATTACTGAAGCTTTCTTT CASSLARAITEAFF
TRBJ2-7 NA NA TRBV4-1 TGCGCCAGCAGCCGGCATTCGGGACTCTACTACGAGCAGTACTTC CASSRHSGLYYEQYF
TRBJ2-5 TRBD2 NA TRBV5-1 TGCGCCAGCAGCCCGGGACTAGCGGGGGAGGAGACCCAGTACTTC CASSPGLAGEETQYF
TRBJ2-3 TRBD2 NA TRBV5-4 TGTGCCTCCCGCCGGGAGGAAGGAACAGATACGCAGTATTTT CASRREEGTDTQYF
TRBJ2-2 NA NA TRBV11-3 TGTGCCAGCAGCCCGGACACCGGGGAGCTGTTTTTT CASSPDTGELFF
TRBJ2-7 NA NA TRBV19 TGTGCCAGTAGTCGCGGCAACAACTACGAGCAGTACTTC CASSRGNNYEQYF
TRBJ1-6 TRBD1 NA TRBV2 TGTGCCAGCAGTGGAACAGGGGGTAATTCACCCCTCCACTTT CASSGTGGNSPLHF
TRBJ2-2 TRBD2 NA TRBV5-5 TGTGCCAGCAGCTCCACCCCCCTAGCGGGAGGTGACACCGGGGAGCTGTTTTTT CASSSTPLAGGDTGELFF
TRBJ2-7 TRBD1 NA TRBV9 TGTGCCAGCAGCGAGGACAGGGGGCAGCAGTACTTC CASSEDRGQQYF
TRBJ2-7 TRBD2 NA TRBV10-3 TGTGCCACGGGACGAGGAGCGGGGGGACATTACGAGCAGTACTTC CATGRGAGGHYEQYF
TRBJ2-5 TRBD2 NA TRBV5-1 TGCGCCAGCAGCCGGACTAGCGGGGGGGAGACCCAGTACTTC CASSRTSGGETQYF
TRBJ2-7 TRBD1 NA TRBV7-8 TGTGCCAGCAGCTTCAGACAGGGCGGATCCTACGAGCAGTACTTC CASSFRQGGSYEQYF
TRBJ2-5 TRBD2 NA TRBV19 TGTGCCAGTAGCAGTGGGCTAGCGGGGATCCAAGAGACCCAGTACTTC CASSSGLAGIQETQYF
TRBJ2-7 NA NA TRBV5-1 TGCGCCAGCAGCTTGGCCAGCTCCTACGAGCAGTACTTC CASSLASSYEQYF
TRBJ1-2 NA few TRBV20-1 TGCAGTGCAAGGGACATCCCACGCTACACCTTC CSARDIPRYTF
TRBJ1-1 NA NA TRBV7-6 TGTGCCAGCAGCTTAGTTGGAGGCAGCACTGAAGCTTTCTTT CASSLVGGSTEAFF
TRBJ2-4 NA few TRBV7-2 TGTGCCAGCAGCCCCAGGACCCGGGGTGAAAACATTCAGTACTTC CASSPRTRGENIQYF
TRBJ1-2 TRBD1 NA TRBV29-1 TGCAGCACTTCAGGGGGGTCCTCCTATGGCTACACCTTC CSTSGGSSYGYTF
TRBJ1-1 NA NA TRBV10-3 TGTGCCATCAGTGAGTCGCAGCGAGAAGCTTTCTTT CAISESQREAFF
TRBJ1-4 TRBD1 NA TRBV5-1 TGCGCCAGCAGCTTGTTGGGGACAGGGGCTGAAAAACTGTTTTTT CASSLLGTGAEKLFF
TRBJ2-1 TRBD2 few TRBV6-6 TGTGCCAGCAGTTACTCCGGGACTAGTTCGCATGAGCAGTTCTTC CASSYSGTSSHEQFF